These 10 T cell receptor beta chains were sequenced from one sample in a study of cytomegalovirus exposure and HLA in healthy donors. Both 60 Vbeta primers and 13 Jbeta primers went into the PCR. Some clones are missing from TCRdb's copy, which holds only in-frame ones; the method was immunoSEQ multiplex PCR. Found here are around 100,000 clones, around 81% of them singletons; the top ten hold under 4.5%. Sequencing input: PBMCs. The receptors come from a female donor in good health and CMV-seropositive.

The chain carries TRBV10-3 and TRBJ1-5, with D possibly being TRBD1 (5 bases). V lost 3 bases to trimming and J lost 2 bases, with 11 bases between them. This CDR3 has 15 amino acids. Germline V gene lookup returns CDR1 ENHRY and CDR2 SYGVKD. CDR3: CAISDRDVGNQPQHF. CDR3 DNA sequence: TGTGCCATCAGTGACAGGGATGTTGGCAATCAGCCCCAGCATTTT.

V usage is TRBV5-5 and J usage is TRBJ1-5; D is unclear. CDR1 SGHKS and CDR2 YYEKEE come from the germline V gene (reference sequence). Trimming removed 1 base from V and 2 bases from J, with 13 bases in between. This CDR3 has 16 amino acids. CDR3 coding DNA: TGTGCCAGCAGCTTGTTACCGACGACTGGCAATCAGCCCCAGCATTTT. It encodes CASSLLPTTGNQPQHF.

This chain joins TRBV27 and TRBJ1-1, with D possibly TRBD1 on 6 matching bases. V was shortened by 4 bases and J by 5 bases, with 11 bases between the two germline ends. The CDR3 contains 13 residues. Germline lookup yields CDR1 MNHEY and CDR2 SMNVEV (reference sequence). CDR3 in DNA: TGTGCCAGCAGTTCACAGGGTAGGACTGAAGCTTTCTTT. Its protein is CASSSQGRTEAFF.

This clone has only a few counts. V gene TRBV7-6 combines with J gene TRBJ2-7; 7 bases are a match to TRBD1. The CDR3 is 16 residues long. Germline CDR1 reads SGHVS; CDR2 reads FNYEAQ. V was pared by 1 base and J by 4 bases, with 10 bases of the junction left unmatched. The chain's CDR3 is CASSLEGIRDRYEQYF. Here the CDR3 DNA reads TGTGCCAGCAGCTTAGAGGGGATTCGGGACAGATACGAGCAGTACTTC.

V gene TRBV30 combines with J gene TRBJ1-1; TRBD1 aligns across 9 bases. From germline, CDR1 is GTSNPN and CDR2 SVGIG (reference sequence). After removal of 3 bases from V and 5 bases from J, the junction contained 13 bases not matched to a gene. This CDR3 spans 16 amino acids. The CDR3 DNA is TGTGCCTGGAGCCTGAGGCCGGGACAGGGATTGACTGAAGCTTTCTTT. It is translated as CAWSLRPGQGLTEAFF. The full variable domain, its missing parts supplied by reference TRBV30 and TRBJ1-1, is SQTIHQWPATLVQPVGSPLSLECTVEGTSNPNLYWYRQAAGRGLQLLFYSVGIGQISSEVPQNLSASRPQDRQFILSSKKLLLSDSGFYLCAWSLRPGQGLTEAFFGQGTRLTVV.

This clone was counted a single time. The chain employs TRBV5-4 and TRBJ1-4; TRBD1 might be the D (6 bases). In germline, CDR1 is SGHNT, CDR2 YYREEE (reference sequence). The CDR3 extends over 15 amino acids. V lost 4 bases and J 6 bases, leaving 16 bases between the germline ends. The CDR3 nucleotides are TGTGCCAGCAGCCTCGGACAGCAGAAAGATGAAAAACTGTTTTTT. Protein: CASSLGQQKDEKLFF.

The chain uses TRBV30 and TRBJ2-7; 7 bases match TRBD2. Germline V gene sequence: CDR1 GTSNPN, CDR2 SVGIG (reference sequence). The V segment lost 2 bases and the J segment 5 bases; nucleotides outside the gene matches: 9. This CDR3 is built from 14 residues. The CDR3 reads CAWSPRTRKNEQYF. In DNA form, the CDR3 reads TGTGCCTGGAGTCCCCGGACTAGAAAAAACGAGCAGTACTTC.

This sequence joins TRBV5-1 and TRBJ1-2, with TRBD1 matching over 12 bases. V lost 5 bases and J lost 5; bases outside the gene matches: 7. CDR3 length: 15 amino acids. Germline CDR1 is SGHRS and CDR2 is YFSETQ. CDR3 region: CASSRPGQGAYGYTF. Written as DNA, the CDR3 is TGCGCCAGCAGTCGTCCGGGACAGGGGGCTTATGGCTACACCTTC.

V and J are TRBV5-4 and TRBJ2-7; the match to TRBD1 covers 7 bases. The CDR3 length is 14 residues. V was pared by 4 bases and J by 0 bases, with 4 bases of the junction left unmatched. Germline values: CDR1 SGHNT, CDR2 YYREEE (reference sequence). CDR3 sequence: CASSLGQFSYEQYF. CDR3 sequence (DNA): TGTGCCAGCAGCCTGGGACAGTTCTCCTACGAGCAGTACTTC.

The chain is built from TRBV6-5 and TRBJ2-1; TRBD2 aligns across 8 bases. This CDR3 has 15 residues. Germline-derived CDR1 and CDR2 are MNHEY and SVGAGI. The V gene end was trimmed by 2 bases and the J gene end by 8 bases; junction bases not matched to a gene: 8. CDR3 protein: CASSYRRGGRDEQFF. CDR3 sequence (DNA): TGTGCCAGCAGTTACAGACGGGGGGGCCGGGATGAGCAGTTCTTC.